What follows are 32 T cell receptor beta chains derived from one specimen sequenced in a study of long-term antiretroviral therapy in people with HIV. Runs used v3.0 of the immunoSEQ assay and were done at survey level. Generated by immunoSEQ multiplex PCR, the TCRdb table keeps only in-frame clones and is missing some. This table has around 28,000 clones, 85% to 90% appearing once. The sequenced sample was unsorted PBMCs, obtained 0.8 years after starting antiretroviral therapy. The receptors originated from a woman aged 25 to 39 with HIV.

The rearrangement uses TRBV5-1 and TRBJ2-3; D possibly corresponds to TRBD2 (5 bases). Trimming stripped 0 bases from V and 6 bases from J, with 14 bases between. Germline V gene sequence: CDR1 SGHRS, CDR2 YFSETQ. The CDR3 is made up of 15 amino acids. The CDR3 reads CASSLDGLSGDTQYF. The CDR3 bases are TGCGCCAGCAGCTTGGATGGGCTATCGGGGGATACGCAGTATTTT. Full variable domain (outside the CDR3, taken from reference TRBV5-1 and TRBJ2-3): KAGVTQTPRYLIKTRGQQVTLSCSPISGHRSVSWYQQTPGQGLQFLFEYFSETQRNKGNFPGRFSGRQFSNSRSEMNVSTLELGDSALYLCASSLDGLSGDTQYFGPGTRLTVL.

V gene TRBV6-1 combines with J gene TRBJ2-5, with 7 bases fitting TRBD2. Looked up from germline, CDR1 is MNHNS and CDR2 is SASEGT. With 0 bases clipped from V and 2 bases from J, the junction kept 9 bases outside the gene matches. The CDR3 has 17 residues. As DNA, the CDR3 is TGTGCCAGCAGTGAAGCGTCGACGGGGGGACCACAAGAGACCCAGTACTTC. This sequence encodes CASSEASTGGPQETQYF.

CDR3 region: CASSPSGYSPLHF. CDR3 sequence (DNA): TGTGCCAGCTCACCGTCTGGTTATTCACCCCTCCACTTT. This rearrangement joins TRBV18 to TRBJ1-6; D not resolved. Germline V gene lookup returns CDR1 KGHSH and CDR2 LQKENI. This CDR3 has 13 amino acids. V shed 3 bases and J shed 8 bases, with 8 bases lying between them.

This chain uses TRBV5-4 with TRBJ2-5; no clear D. CDR3 length: 14 residues. CDR1 is SGHNT and CDR2 is YYREEE in the germline V gene (reference sequence). The V and J ends lost 1 base and 5 bases respectively, with 12 bases between them. The CDR3: CASSLNSATETQYF. The DNA for the CDR3 is TGTGCCAGCAGCTTGAACAGCGCGACTGAGACCCAGTACTTC.

This rearrangement joins TRBV6-1 to TRBJ1-2, with unresolved D. Between the trimmed V and J ends, which lost 4 bases and 8 bases, there was a span of 17 bases. Germline V lookup: CDR1 MNHNS, CDR2 SASEGT. This CDR3 has 14 residues. CDR3 region: CASSGFTGLGGYTF. The CDR3, as DNA: TGTGCCAGCAGTGGATTCACGGGCCTAGGGGGCTACACCTTC.

The V call is TRBV9, the J call TRBJ2-7; possibly TRBD2 for D (6 bases). The V end was cut by 4 bases, the J end by 7 bases, with 21 bases between. The germline CDR1 and CDR2 sequences are SGDLS and YYNGEE. The CDR3 runs 15 residues. The CDR3 loop reads CASSPRSDVAGEQYF. The CDR3 DNA reads as TGTGCCAGCAGCCCACGCTCGGACGTGGCGGGGGAGCAGTACTTC.

This chain links TRBV9 with TRBJ1-3; D is ambiguous. V was cut by 4 bases and J by 4 bases, with 27 bases left in between. From germline, CDR1 is SGDLS and CDR2 YYNGEE. This CDR3 is 19 amino acids long. The CDR3 sequence: CASSSPFEGEFHPGNTIYF. The CDR3 DNA is TGTGCCAGCAGCTCACCCTTCGAGGGAGAATTCCACCCCGGAAACACCATATATTTT.

The rearrangement uses TRBV5-1 and TRBJ2-3; TRBD2 matches at 8 bases. The trim removed 4 bases at V and 8 bases at J, leaving 9 bases unmatched. Germline V CDR1 and CDR2: SGHRS, YFSETQ. CDR3 length: 14 amino acids. The CDR3 reads CASSTGLARGTQYF. The CDR3 bases are TGCGCCAGCAGCACCGGACTAGCCCGAGGTACGCAGTATTTT.

The chain uses TRBV27 and TRBJ2-7; D gene uncertain. V lost 2 bases, J lost 2 bases, and 7 bases lay in between. Germline V CDR1 and CDR2: MNHEY, SMNVEV (reference sequence). This CDR3 has 13 residues. This CDR3 is CASSLQAAYEQYF. DNA of the CDR3: TGTGCCAGCAGTTTACAGGCAGCCTACGAGCAGTACTTC.

This clone was detected only once. The J gene is TRBJ2-3, the V gene TRBV4-2; D may correspond to TRBD1 or TRBD2 (5 bases each). Germline CDR1 reads LGHNA; CDR2 reads YNFKEQ. The CDR3 length is 20 residues. V was pared by 1 base and J by 6 bases, with 29 bases between. CDR3 nucleotides: TGTGCCAGCAGCCAAGTCACGTTGGGGGTAAGCGGTGGGGCGGCTGATACGCAGTATTTT. Translation: CASSQVTLGVSGGAADTQYF.

V gene TRBV6-5 combines with J gene TRBJ1-2; the match to TRBD1 covers 9 bases. The germline CDR1 and CDR2 sequences are MNHEY and SVGAGI. The junction had 7 bases not matched to a gene; V was cut back by 0 bases and J by 5 bases. There are 16 residues in the CDR3. Here the CDR3 reads CASSYSYSGQGYGYTF. The DNA of the CDR3 is TGTGCCAGCAGTTACTCGTATTCGGGACAGGGTTATGGCTACACCTTC.

V and J are TRBV7-3 and TRBJ1-1; no clear D. The CDR3 sequence is 13 residues long. The germline V gene encodes CDR1 SGHTA and CDR2 FQGTGA. With 5 bases removed from V and 0 bases from J, the gap between germline ends came to 7 bases. DNA of the CDR3: TGTGCCAGCAGCCGGTCGGTGAACACTGAAGCTTTCTTT. Its protein product is CASSRSVNTEAFF.

The chain employs TRBV19 and TRBJ2-7; 7 nucleotides align to TRBD2. Unmatched junction bases numbered 11, after V lost 6 bases and J lost 3 bases. This CDR3 contains 15 residues. Per germline, CDR1 LNHDA and CDR2 SQIVND (reference sequence). CDR3 DNA: TGTGCCAGTAGCGCGACTAGCAGCGGCTTCTACGAGCAGTACTTC. Its protein product is CASSATSSGFYEQYF.

The chain uses TRBV5-1 and TRBJ2-5, with D maybe TRBD2 (6 bases). Trimming took off 0 bases at V and 2 bases at J, with 17 bases between the two ends. The CDR3 sequence is 17 residues long. Per germline, CDR1 SGHRS and CDR2 YFSETQ. The CDR3 bases are TGCGCCAGCAGCTTGGTTTCGTGGGGGGATTCACAAGAGACCCAGTACTTC. As protein: CASSLVSWGDSQETQYF.

The genes are TRBV21-1 and TRBJ1-2. TRBV21-1 is deemed a pseudogene. This CDR3 is 15 amino acids long. Here the CDR3 reads CASSKGKGNCDGYTF. Written as DNA, the CDR3 is TGTGCCAGCAGCAAAGGGAAAGGTAATTGCGATGGCTACACCTTC.

Within the sample, this clone is medium-sized. V gene TRBV6-5 combines with J gene TRBJ1-6; D is unresolved. Germline CDR1 reads MNHEY; CDR2 reads SVGAGI. The CDR3 has 14 amino acids. V was pared by 5 bases and J by 4 bases, with 9 bases between. In nucleotides, the CDR3 is TGTGCCAGCAGTGCGGATTTGTATAATTCACCCCTCCACTTT. Its translation is CASSADLYNSPLHF.

The V and J genes are TRBV28 and TRBJ1-1; D not resolved. Germline CDR1 reads MDHEN; CDR2 reads SYDVKM. This CDR3 spans 15 amino acids. The V end was cut by 4 bases, the J end by 5 bases, with 17 bases between. CDR3 nucleotide sequence: TGTGCCAGCAGTTCCCCGGCAGGTGGGGTAACTGAAGCTTTCTTT. It encodes CASSSPAGGVTEAFF.

The V and J genes are TRBV30 and TRBJ1-2; D gene ambiguous. CDR3 length: 14 amino acids. Per germline, CDR1 GTSNPN and CDR2 SVGIG (reference sequence). V dropped 3 bases and J dropped 8 bases, with 19 bases sitting between them. CDR3 coding DNA: TGTGCCTGGAGCCTGAAAAGTGCCCCGCGGGGCTACACCTTC. Its protein product is CAWSLKSAPRGYTF.

The chain couples TRBV9 to TRBJ2-3; 7 nucleotides agree with TRBD2. CDR1 SGDLS and CDR2 YYNGEE come from the germline V gene. This CDR3 contains 14 residues. V dropped 3 bases and J dropped 2; count of bases not matched to a gene: 3. The DNA for the CDR3 is TGTGCCAGCAGCGGGGCGGGGGACACAGATACGCAGTATTTT. This codes for CASSGAGDTDTQYF.

The gene calls are TRBV6-5 and TRBJ2-5; possible D gene TRBD1, 5 bases. With 10 bases removed from V and 9 bases from J, the gap between germline ends came to 12 bases. CDR3 length equals 10 residues. The germline CDR1 and CDR2 sequences are MNHEY and SVGAGI. This CDR3 reads CATHQGAQYF. The CDR3 coding sequence is TGTGCCACCCATCAAGGGGCCCAGTACTTC.

This clone was seen just once. The rearrangement uses TRBV6-1 and TRBJ1-3; perhaps TRBD1 as D (5 bases). This CDR3 contains 16 residues. The germline V and J ends were trimmed by 2 bases and 0 bases, with 11 bases remaining between them. Germline V gives CDR1 MNHNS, CDR2 SASEGT. For the CDR3, the DNA is TGTGCCAGCAGTGAATGGGGGACCAACTCTGGAAACACCATATATTTT. Translation: CASSEWGTNSGNTIYF.

The genes are TRBV29-1 and TRBJ2-7, with D unresolved. The CDR3 runs 11 residues. Trimming stripped 2 bases from V and 3 bases from J, with 5 bases between. Per the germline V gene, CDR1 is SQVTM and CDR2 is ANQGSEA. CDR3 sequence reads: CSVEFSYEQYF. CDR3 DNA: TGCAGCGTTGAATTCAGCTACGAGCAGTACTTC.

The V gene is TRBV11-2, the J gene TRBJ2-7; D remains unclear. Trimming removed 0 bases at V and 2 bases at J, with 5 bases between. Germline CDR1 reads SGHAT; CDR2 reads FQNNGV. The CDR3 sequence is 13 residues long. CDR3 sequence reads: CASSLELAYEQYF. Here the CDR3 DNA reads TGTGCCAGCAGCTTAGAGTTAGCCTACGAGCAGTACTTC.

This rearrangement joins TRBV5-1 to TRBJ2-7; D remains unclear. V shed 4 bases and J shed 1 base, with 12 bases lying between them. The germline V gene has CDR1 SGHRS and CDR2 YFSETQ. This CDR3 spans 14 amino acids. CDR3 DNA sequence: TGCGCCAGCAGCCCGAAGCTGGGGTCCTACGAGCAGTACTTC. The encoded protein is CASSPKLGSYEQYF.

This clone was recorded only once. The V gene is TRBV19, the J gene TRBJ2-5; 9 positions agree with TRBD1. The CDR3 totals 15 residues. The V gene's germline CDR1 is LNHDA and CDR2 SQIVND (reference sequence). J gave up 5 bases and V 3 bases, and 7 bases lay outside the gene matches. The CDR3 DNA reads TGTGCCAGTAGTATCCTGGGACAGGGCGTGGAGACCCAGTACTTC. Its translation: CASSILGQGVETQYF.

This clone has a single count. The rearrangement links TRBV7-2 to TRBJ2-3; D unresolved. With 3 bases removed from V and 1 base from J, the gap between germline ends came to 11 bases. The V gene's germline CDR1 is SGHTA and CDR2 FQGNSA. The CDR3 has 15 residues. CDR3 residues: CASSFGAGGTDTQYF. The DNA of the CDR3 is TGTGCCAGCAGCTTTGGCGCAGGTGGCACAGATACGCAGTATTTT.

This chain links TRBV30 with TRBJ2-6; D remains ambiguous. V was trimmed by 3 bases and J by 0 bases, leaving 9 bases between them. The CDR3 runs to 15 residues. CDR1 and CDR2 from the germline V gene are GTSNPN and SVGIG (reference sequence). CDR3 DNA sequence: TGTGCCTGGAGCCCCGGGTTCTCTGGGGCCAACGTCCTGACTTTC. Translation: CAWSPGFSGANVLTF.

V usage is TRBV10-2 and J usage is TRBJ2-7; 8 bases match TRBD2. Trimming took 8 bases from V and 6 from J; bases not matched to a gene: 9. From germline, CDR1 is WSHSY and CDR2 SAAADI. The CDR3 runs to 13 residues. The DNA of the CDR3 is TGCGCCAGCTCCGACGGGGGGGCGGGCGAGCAGTACTTC. Encoded protein: CASSDGGAGEQYF.

The chain combines TRBV10-3 with TRBJ2-1; perhaps D is TRBD1 or TRBD2 (5 bases each). This CDR3 contains 16 residues. Germline V gene data show CDR1 as ENHRY and CDR2 as SYGVKD. V was trimmed by 1 base and J by 0 bases, leaving 10 bases between them. The CDR3 spells CAISEFGASSYNEQFF. CDR3 nucleotide sequence: TGTGCCATCAGTGAGTTCGGGGCTAGCTCCTACAATGAGCAGTTCTTC.

The DNA for the CDR3 is TGTGCCAGCAGTGGCGAGACGGGTCTGAACACTGAAGCTTTCTTT. Encoded protein: CASSGETGLNTEAFF. The V gene is TRBV5-6, the J gene TRBJ1-1; D unclear. The length of the CDR3 is 15 residues. V was cut by 5 bases and J by 0 bases, with 14 bases left in between. Per the germline V gene, CDR1 is SGHDT and CDR2 is YYEEEE.

V is TRBV6-1 and J is TRBJ1-2, with D maybe TRBD1 (5 bases). Trimming stripped 6 bases from V and 8 bases from J, with 19 bases between. The CDR3 spans 14 residues. Per the germline V gene, CDR1 is MNHNS and CDR2 is SASEGT. CDR3 protein: CASRPTGPSYGYTF. CDR3 in DNA: TGTGCCAGCAGGCCTACGGGACCAAGCTACGGCTACACCTTC.

V is TRBV30 and J is TRBJ1-2, with no clear D. The CDR3 consists of 15 residues. Trimming shortened V by 0 bases and J by 4 bases, and 15 bases separated the two germline ends. Germline V gene lookup returns CDR1 GTSNPN and CDR2 SVGIG (reference sequence). CDR3: CAWSVPATPVYGYTF. Here the CDR3 DNA reads TGTGCCTGGAGTGTACCGGCCACTCCCGTCTATGGCTACACCTTC.